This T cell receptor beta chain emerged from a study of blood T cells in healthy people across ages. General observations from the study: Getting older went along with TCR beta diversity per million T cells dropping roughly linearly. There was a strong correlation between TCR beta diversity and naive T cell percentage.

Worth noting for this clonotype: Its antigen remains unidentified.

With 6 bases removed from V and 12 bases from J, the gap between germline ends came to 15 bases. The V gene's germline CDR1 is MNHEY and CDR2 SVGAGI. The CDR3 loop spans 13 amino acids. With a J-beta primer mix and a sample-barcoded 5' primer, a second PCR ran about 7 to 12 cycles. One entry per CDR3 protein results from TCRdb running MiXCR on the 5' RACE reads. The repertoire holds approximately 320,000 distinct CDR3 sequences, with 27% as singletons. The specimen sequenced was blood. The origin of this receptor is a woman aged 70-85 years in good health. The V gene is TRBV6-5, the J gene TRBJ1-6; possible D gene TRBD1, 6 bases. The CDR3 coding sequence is TGTGCCAGCAGGGACAGCTCCGGAAGACCCCTCCACTTT. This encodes CASRDSSGRPLHF.